These 21 T cell receptor beta chains were all obtained from the same sample, sequenced in a study of shared clonotypes between healthy human individuals. Here immunoSEQ multiplex PCR was the method, and the copy in TCRdb shows in-frame clones only, minus some. The data contain around 750,000 clones, approximately 74% of them singletons. Sequenced sample: memory CD4+ T cells sorted from blood. Subset reported: CD45RA-negative fraction. The source of these receptors is a woman in her twenties or thirties in good health.

The chain is built from TRBV2 and TRBJ2-6, with TRBD1 as a possible D gene (6 bases). V was trimmed by 6 bases and J by 5 bases, leaving 11 bases between them. Per germline, CDR1 SNHLY and CDR2 FYNNEI. This CDR3 has 14 residues. CDR3 residues: CASSKDRRANVLTF. CDR3 in DNA: TGTGCCAGCAGCAAGGACAGACGGGCCAACGTCCTGACTTTC.

This clone appeared a single time. The chain recombines TRBV11-2 with TRBJ1-1; D not certain. The CDR3 contains 14 residues. Germline CDR1 and CDR2: SGHAT and FQNNGV. Trimming stripped 5 bases from V and 4 bases from J, with 14 bases between. CDR3 DNA sequence: TGTGCCAGCAGCGCCGTGGAGGTCGGCACTGAAGCTTTCTTT. Protein sequence: CASSAVEVGTEAFF.

This clone was seen only once. The chain employs TRBV25-1 and TRBJ1-5; 8 bases are shared with TRBD1. Per the germline V gene, CDR1 is MGHDK and CDR2 is SYGVNS. V shed 6 bases, J shed 2 bases, and the junction held 3 bases outside the gene matches. This CDR3 spans 14 amino acids. The CDR3 DNA follows: TGTGCCAGCAGGGGGGGACAGGGCAATCAGCCCCAGCATTTT. It yields the protein CASRGGQGNQPQHF.

V and J are TRBV11-3 and TRBJ1-1; 9 bases map to TRBD1. In germline, CDR1 is SGHNT, CDR2 YENEEA. The CDR3 consists of 17 residues. The junction had 11 bases not matched to a gene; V was cut back by 5 bases and J by 1 base. The CDR3 protein is CASSPGTGLRENTEAFF. The CDR3 bases are TGTGCCAGCAGCCCCGGGACAGGGCTTCGAGAGAACACTGAAGCTTTCTTT.

This rearrangement joins TRBV5-1 to TRBJ2-2, with D maybe TRBD1 (5 bases). The CDR3 extends over 11 amino acids. Per the germline V gene, CDR1 is SGHRS and CDR2 is YFSETQ. Between the trimmed V and J ends, which lost 5 bases and 10 bases, there was a span of 9 bases. The CDR3 region is CASRGPKELFF. For the CDR3, the DNA is TGCGCCAGCAGGGGGCCCAAGGAGCTGTTTTTT.

The rearrangement joins TRBV5-1 to TRBJ2-1, with 7 bases identical to TRBD2. With V trimmed by 5 bases and J by 2 bases, 4 bases remained unmatched. The CDR3 consists of 14 residues. Germline V gene lookup returns CDR1 SGHRS and CDR2 YFSETQ. The CDR3 reads CASRAGLPYNEQFF. CDR3 coding DNA: TGCGCCAGCAGAGCGGGACTCCCCTACAATGAGCAGTTCTTC.

This chain links TRBV5-1 with TRBJ2-5; no reliable D call. There are 12 residues in the CDR3. Per the germline V gene, CDR1 is SGHRS and CDR2 is YFSETQ. The ends were cut back, 7 bases at V and 2 bases at J, with 9 bases in the middle. In DNA, the CDR3 is TGCGCCAGCTACTCCGGACAAGAGACCCAGTACTTC. Protein: CASYSGQETQYF. Variable domain in full (rest from reference TRBV5-1 and TRBJ2-5): KAGVTQTPRYLIKTRGQQVTLSCSPISGHRSVSWYQQTPGQGLQFLFEYFSETQRNKGNFPGRFSGRQFSNSRSEMNVSTLELGDSALYLCASYSGQETQYFGPGTRLLVL.

In the case of this clone: Other DNA sequences within the sample encode an identical CDR3. V and J are TRBV19 and TRBJ1-1, with 8 bases that match TRBD1. Germline CDR1 is LNHDA and CDR2 is SQIVND (reference sequence). This CDR3 comprises 14 residues. J gave up 5 bases and V 3 bases, and 5 bases lay outside the gene matches. CDR3 amino acids: CASSIQGARTEAFF. CDR3 DNA sequence: TGTGCCAGTAGTATTCAGGGGGCGCGGACTGAAGCTTTCTTT.

J is TRBJ2-7 and V is TRBV28; 7 nucleotides align to TRBD1. The CDR3 is 17 amino acids. The V segment lost 6 bases and the J segment 1 base; nucleotides outside the gene matches: 15. The germline V gene encodes CDR1 MDHEN and CDR2 SYDVKM. As DNA, the CDR3 is TGTGCCAGCAGGCCGGCGAAGGGGGCGAGGTCGTCCTACGAGCAGTACTTC. Its translation: CASRPAKGARSSYEQYF.

This chain uses TRBV6-4 with TRBJ2-2; the match to TRBD2 covers 12 bases. CDR1 is MRHNA and CDR2 is SNTAGT in the germline V gene. The CDR3 consists of 16 residues. After removal of 6 bases from V and 4 bases from J, the junction contained 6 bases not matched to a gene. The CDR3 coding sequence is TGTGCCAGCAGAGAAGGGACTAGCGGGTTCACCGGGGAGCTGTTTTTT. It yields the protein CASREGTSGFTGELFF.

The chain joins TRBV5-6 to TRBJ1-1; D gene ambiguous. The CDR3 sequence is 16 residues long. Germline values: CDR1 SGHDT, CDR2 YYEEEE. Deletions cut 0 bases from V and 1 base from J, with 13 bases between. CDR3 coding DNA: TGTGCCAGCAGCTTGGATCCCTATCGACAGAACACTGAAGCTTTCTTT. It yields the protein CASSLDPYRQNTEAFF.

The CDR3 sequence is CAWKYYNSPLHF. The CDR3 nucleotides are TGTGCCTGGAAATACTATAATTCACCCCTCCACTTT. The V gene is TRBV30, the J gene TRBJ1-6; D not resolved. Germline V gives CDR1 GTSNPN, CDR2 SVGIG (reference sequence). Trimming cost V 4 bases and J 3 bases, with 4 bases left between them. The CDR3 contains 12 residues.

This chain uses TRBV25-1 with TRBJ2-5; D ambiguous. This CDR3 has 14 residues. CDR1 and CDR2 from the germline V gene are MGHDK and SYGVNS. Trimming stripped 5 bases from V and 2 bases from J, with 12 bases between. CDR3 in amino acids: CASSTPLGQETQYF. CDR3 coding DNA: TGTGCCAGCAGTACGCCTCTTGGACAAGAGACCCAGTACTTC. The complete variable domain, with remaining parts taken from reference TRBV25-1 and TRBJ2-5, reads EADIYQTPRYLVIGTGKKITLECSQTMGHDKMYWYQQDPGMELHLIHYSYGVNSTEKGDLSSESTVSRIRTEHFPLTLESARPSHTSQYLCASSTPLGQETQYFGPGTRLLVL.

DNA of the CDR3: TGTGCCAGCAGGGATGAGACAGGGAGCAATGAGCAGTTCTTC. Translation: CASRDETGSNEQFF. The rearrangement uses TRBV2 and TRBJ2-1; TRBD1 matches at 7 bases. The CDR3 runs to 14 residues. The germline V gene has CDR1 SNHLY and CDR2 FYNNEI. With 6 bases clipped from V and 6 bases from J, the junction kept 8 bases outside the gene matches. The whole variable domain, remainder taken from reference TRBV2 and TRBJ2-1, is EPEVTQTPSHQVTQMGQEVILRCVPISNHLYFYWYRQILGQKVEFLVSFYNNEISEKSEIFDDQFSVERPDGSNFTLKIRSTKLEDSAMYFCASRDETGSNEQFFGPGTRLTVL.

The rearrangement links TRBV11-3 to TRBJ2-1; no definite D call. This CDR3 spans 14 amino acids. V dropped 0 bases and J dropped 5 bases, with 8 bases sitting between them. Germline-derived CDR1 and CDR2 are SGHNT and YENEEA. In DNA form, the CDR3 reads TGTGCCAGCAGCTTAGATAGCCTAAACAATGAGCAGTTCTTC. Translated: CASSLDSLNNEQFF.

This rearrangement joins TRBV5-1 to TRBJ2-1; 7 nucleotides line up with TRBD1. After removal of 2 bases from V and 2 bases from J, the junction contained 4 bases not matched to a gene. CDR1 is SGHRS, CDR2 YFSETQ, per germline. The CDR3 runs 15 residues. CDR3 sequence: CASSFDRVAYNEQFF. DNA of the CDR3: TGCGCCAGCAGCTTCGACAGGGTAGCCTACAATGAGCAGTTCTTC.

This clone has more than one count but fewer than ten. The same CDR3 can be traced to other DNA sequences in this sample. The gene calls are TRBV29-1 and TRBJ1-4; possible D gene TRBD1, 6 bases. From germline, CDR1 is SQVTM and CDR2 ANQGSEA. The CDR3 consists of 12 residues. V was pared by 7 bases and J by 8 bases, with 14 bases between. CDR3 residues: CSAGGRGEKLFF. The CDR3 nucleotides read TGCAGCGCTGGAGGGAGGGGGGAAAAACTGTTTTTT.

In nucleotides, the CDR3 is TGTGCCTGGAGTCCGGGTCAAGATCAGCCCCAGCATTTT. It yields the protein CAWSPGQDQPQHF. The chain joins TRBV30 to TRBJ1-5; D is undetermined. The CDR3 runs to 13 residues. Deletions cut 2 bases from V and 5 bases from J, with 10 bases between. The germline V gene encodes CDR1 GTSNPN and CDR2 SVGIG (reference sequence).

This sequence joins TRBV9 and TRBJ2-1, with D possibly TRBD1 on 6 matching bases. In germline, CDR1 is SGDLS, CDR2 YYNGEE. Trimming cost V 0 bases and J 3 bases, with 13 bases left between them. CDR3 length: 16 residues. The CDR3 region is CASSVVGTGRYNEQFF. The CDR3 DNA sequence: TGTGCCAGCAGCGTAGTGGGAACAGGGCGCTACAATGAGCAGTTCTTC.

This chain joins TRBV11-3 and TRBJ2-7; TRBD1 aligns across 7 bases. The CDR3 runs 15 residues. Germline-derived CDR1 and CDR2 are SGHNT and YENEEA. V lost 4 bases to trimming and J lost 6 bases; unmatched junction nucleotides: 12. The CDR3 region has the DNA TGTGCCAGCAGCTCGAGGGGGCCGGGAAGGGTCGAGCAGTACTTC. Its translation is CASSSRGPGRVEQYF.

The chain employs TRBV5-1 and TRBJ1-5; D gene uncertain. The CDR3 covers 14 residues. V was clipped by 4 bases and J by 7 bases, with 15 bases between them. Germline CDR1 is SGHRS and CDR2 is YFSETQ. CDR3 amino acids: CASSPGGEWQPQHF. The CDR3 nucleotides are TGCGCCAGCAGCCCGGGCGGAGAATGGCAGCCCCAGCATTTT.